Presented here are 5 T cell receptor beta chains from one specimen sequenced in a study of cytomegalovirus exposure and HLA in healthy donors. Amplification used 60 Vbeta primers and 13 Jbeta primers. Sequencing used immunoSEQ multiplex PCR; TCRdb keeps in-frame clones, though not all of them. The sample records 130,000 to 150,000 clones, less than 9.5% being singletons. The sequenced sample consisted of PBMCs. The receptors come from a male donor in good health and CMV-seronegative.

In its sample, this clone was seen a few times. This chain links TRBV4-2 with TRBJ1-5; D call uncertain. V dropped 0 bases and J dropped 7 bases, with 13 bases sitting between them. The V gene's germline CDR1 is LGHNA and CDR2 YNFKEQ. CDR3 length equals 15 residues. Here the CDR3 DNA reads TGTGCCAGCAGCCAAGATTGGCCAGCGAGGCAGCCCCAGCATTTT. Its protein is CASSQDWPARQPQHF.

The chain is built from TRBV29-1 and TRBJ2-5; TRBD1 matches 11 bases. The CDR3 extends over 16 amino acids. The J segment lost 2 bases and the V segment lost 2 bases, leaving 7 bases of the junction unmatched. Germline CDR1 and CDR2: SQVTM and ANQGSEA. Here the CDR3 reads CSVEPPWDRGQETQYF. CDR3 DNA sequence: TGCAGCGTTGAACCCCCATGGGACAGGGGGCAAGAGACCCAGTACTTC.

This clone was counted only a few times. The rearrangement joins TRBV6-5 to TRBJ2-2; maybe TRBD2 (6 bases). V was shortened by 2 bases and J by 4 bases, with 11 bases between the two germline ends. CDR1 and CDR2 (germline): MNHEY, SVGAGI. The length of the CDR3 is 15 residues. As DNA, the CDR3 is TGTGCCAGCAGTTACGCGGAGGGAACCACCGGGGAGCTGTTTTTT. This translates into CASSYAEGTTGELFF.

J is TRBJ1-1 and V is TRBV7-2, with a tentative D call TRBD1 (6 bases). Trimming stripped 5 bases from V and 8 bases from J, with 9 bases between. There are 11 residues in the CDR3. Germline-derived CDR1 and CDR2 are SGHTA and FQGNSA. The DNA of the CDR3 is TGTGCCAGCAGCCCTGACAGGGAAGCTTTCTTT. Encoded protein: CASSPDREAFF.

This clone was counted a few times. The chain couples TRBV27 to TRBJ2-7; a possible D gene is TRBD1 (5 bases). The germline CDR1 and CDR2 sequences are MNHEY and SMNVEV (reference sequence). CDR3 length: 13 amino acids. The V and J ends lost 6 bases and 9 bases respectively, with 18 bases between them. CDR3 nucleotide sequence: TGTGCCAGCAGCCTCGGTGGGGCAGGACCGCAGTACTTC. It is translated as CASSLGGAGPQYF.